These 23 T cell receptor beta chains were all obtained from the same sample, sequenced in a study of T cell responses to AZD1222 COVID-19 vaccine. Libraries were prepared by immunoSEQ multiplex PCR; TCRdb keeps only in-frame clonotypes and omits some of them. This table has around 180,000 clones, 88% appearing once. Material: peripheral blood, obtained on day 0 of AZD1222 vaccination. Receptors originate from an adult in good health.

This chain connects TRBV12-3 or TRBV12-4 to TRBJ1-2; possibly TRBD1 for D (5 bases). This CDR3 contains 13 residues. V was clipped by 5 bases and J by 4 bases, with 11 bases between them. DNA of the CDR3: TGTGCCAGCAGTCCGGGACTCGGCTATGGCTACACCTTC. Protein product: CASSPGLGYGYTF.

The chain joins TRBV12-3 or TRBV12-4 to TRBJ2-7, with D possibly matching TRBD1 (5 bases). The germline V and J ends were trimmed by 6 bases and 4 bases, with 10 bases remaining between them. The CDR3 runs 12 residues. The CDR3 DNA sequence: TGTGCCAGCAGACGTCAGGGTTACGAGCAGTACTTC. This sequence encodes CASRRQGYEQYF.

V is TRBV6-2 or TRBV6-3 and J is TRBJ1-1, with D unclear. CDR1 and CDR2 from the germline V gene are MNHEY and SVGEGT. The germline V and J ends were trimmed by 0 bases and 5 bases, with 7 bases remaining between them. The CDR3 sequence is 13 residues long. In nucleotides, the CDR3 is TGTGCCAGCAGTTACTCAGGGTGGACTGAAGCTTTCTTT. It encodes CASSYSGWTEAFF.

The CDR3 here is CASSYNRQGNTEAFF. In DNA, the CDR3 is TGTGCCAGCAGTTACAACCGACAGGGTAACACTGAAGCTTTCTTT. The chain joins TRBV6-5 to TRBJ1-1; TRBD1 matches at 7 bases. Germline CDR1 and CDR2: MNHEY and SVGAGI. V lost 2 bases, J lost 2 bases, and 5 bases stayed unmatched. CDR3 size: 15 residues.

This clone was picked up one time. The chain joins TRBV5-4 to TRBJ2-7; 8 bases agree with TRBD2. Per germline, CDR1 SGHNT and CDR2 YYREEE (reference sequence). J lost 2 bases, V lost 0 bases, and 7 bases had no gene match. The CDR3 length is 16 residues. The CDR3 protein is CASSLEAGGLAYEQYF. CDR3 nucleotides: TGTGCCAGCAGCTTGGAGGCGGGGGGCCTCGCCTACGAGCAGTACTTC.

The CDR3 sequence: CASSLVDRGPYEQYF. The DNA for the CDR3 is TGTGCCAGCAGCTTAGTCGACAGGGGACCCTACGAGCAGTACTTC. The chain couples TRBV11-2 to TRBJ2-7; 8 bases agree with TRBD1. The CDR3 contains 15 residues. CDR1 is SGHAT and CDR2 is FQNNGV in the germline V gene. V trimming: 1 base; J trimming: 2 bases; junction bases outside the gene matches: 4.

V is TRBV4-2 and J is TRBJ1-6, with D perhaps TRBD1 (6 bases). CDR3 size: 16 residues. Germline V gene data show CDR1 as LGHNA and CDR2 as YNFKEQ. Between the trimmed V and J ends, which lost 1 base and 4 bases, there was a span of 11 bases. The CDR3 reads CASSQVAGVYNSPLHF. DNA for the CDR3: TGTGCCAGCAGCCAAGTAGCAGGGGTTTATAATTCACCCCTCCACTTT.

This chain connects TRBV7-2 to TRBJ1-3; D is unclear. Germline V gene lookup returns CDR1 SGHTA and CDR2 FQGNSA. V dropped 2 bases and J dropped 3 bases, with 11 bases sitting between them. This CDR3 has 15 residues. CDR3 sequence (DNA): TGTGCCAGCAGCTTAATCGAAGGGAGTGGAAACACCATATATTTT. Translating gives CASSLIEGSGNTIYF.

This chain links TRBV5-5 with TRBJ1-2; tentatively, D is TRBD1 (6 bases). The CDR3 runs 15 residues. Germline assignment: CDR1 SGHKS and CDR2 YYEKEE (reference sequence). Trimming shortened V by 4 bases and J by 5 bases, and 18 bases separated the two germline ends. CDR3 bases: TGTGCCAGCAGCCCGTCCGGGACACCCGTGTATGGCTACACCTTC. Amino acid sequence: CASSPSGTPVYGYTF. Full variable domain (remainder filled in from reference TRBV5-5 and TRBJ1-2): DAGVTQSPTHLIKTRGQQVTLRCSPISGHKSVSWYQQVLGQGPQFIFQYYEKEERGRGNFPDRFSARQFPNYSSELNVNALLLGDSALYLCASSPSGTPVYGYTFGSGTRLTVV.

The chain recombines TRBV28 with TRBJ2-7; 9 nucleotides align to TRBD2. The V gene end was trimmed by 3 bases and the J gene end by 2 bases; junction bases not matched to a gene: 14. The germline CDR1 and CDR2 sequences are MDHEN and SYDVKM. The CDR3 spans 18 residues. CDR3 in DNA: TGTGCCAGCAGTTTGGCTAGCGGGAAATTATTTATGACCTACGAGCAGTACTTC. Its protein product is CASSLASGKLFMTYEQYF.

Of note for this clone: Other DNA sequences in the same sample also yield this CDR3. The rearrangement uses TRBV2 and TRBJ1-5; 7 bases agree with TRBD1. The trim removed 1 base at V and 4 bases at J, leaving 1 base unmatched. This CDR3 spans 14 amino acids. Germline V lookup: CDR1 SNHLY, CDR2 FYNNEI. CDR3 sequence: CASSEGQGNQPQHF. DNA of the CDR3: TGTGCCAGCAGTGAAGGACAGGGAAATCAGCCCCAGCATTTT.

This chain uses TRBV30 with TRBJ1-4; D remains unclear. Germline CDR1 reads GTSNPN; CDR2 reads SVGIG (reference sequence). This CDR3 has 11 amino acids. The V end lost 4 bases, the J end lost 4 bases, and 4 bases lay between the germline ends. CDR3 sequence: CAWTINEKLFF. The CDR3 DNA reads TGTGCCTGGACCATTAATGAAAAACTGTTTTTT.

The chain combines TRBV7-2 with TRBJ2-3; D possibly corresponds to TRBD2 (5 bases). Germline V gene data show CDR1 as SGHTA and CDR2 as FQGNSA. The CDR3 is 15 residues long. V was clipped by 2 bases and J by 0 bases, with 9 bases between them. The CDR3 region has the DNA TGTGCCAGCAGCTTACTAGCCACCAGCACAGATACGCAGTATTTT. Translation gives CASSLLATSTDTQYF.

CDR3 sequence reads: CASRPPGSSYNSPLHF. CDR3 DNA sequence: TGTGCCAGCAGGCCCCCGGGGAGCTCCTATAATTCACCCCTCCACTTT. The chain carries TRBV6-6 and TRBJ1-6; D remains ambiguous. The CDR3 is made up of 16 amino acids. V was clipped by 6 bases and J by 0 bases, with 12 bases between them. Germline V gene data show CDR1 as MNHNY and CDR2 as SVGAGI (reference sequence).

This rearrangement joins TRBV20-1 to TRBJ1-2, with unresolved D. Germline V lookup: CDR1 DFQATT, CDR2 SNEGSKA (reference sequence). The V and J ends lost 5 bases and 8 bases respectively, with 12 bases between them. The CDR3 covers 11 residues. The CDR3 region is CSALALAGYTF. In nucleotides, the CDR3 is TGCAGTGCTCTGGCCCTTGCCGGCTACACCTTC.

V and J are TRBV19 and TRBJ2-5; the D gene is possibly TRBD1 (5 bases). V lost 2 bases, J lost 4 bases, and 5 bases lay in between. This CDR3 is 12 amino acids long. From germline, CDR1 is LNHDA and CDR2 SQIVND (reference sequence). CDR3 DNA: TGTGCCAGTAGTATAAGGGGAGAGACCCAGTACTTC. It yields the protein CASSIRGETQYF.

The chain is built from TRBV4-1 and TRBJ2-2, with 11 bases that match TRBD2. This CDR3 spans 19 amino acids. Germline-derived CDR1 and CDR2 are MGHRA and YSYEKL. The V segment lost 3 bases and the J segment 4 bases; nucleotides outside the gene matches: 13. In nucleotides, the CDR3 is TGCGCCAGCAGCCACTCCGAGTTAGCGGGAGGGTTCCTCACCGGGGAGCTGTTTTTT. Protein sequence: CASSHSELAGGFLTGELFF.

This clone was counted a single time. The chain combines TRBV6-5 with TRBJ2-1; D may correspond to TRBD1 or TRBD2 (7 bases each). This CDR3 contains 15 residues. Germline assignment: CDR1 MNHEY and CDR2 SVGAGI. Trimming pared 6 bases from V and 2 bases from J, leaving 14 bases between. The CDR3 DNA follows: TGTGCCAGCAGGACAGGGAGCGGGACCTACAATGAGCAGTTCTTC. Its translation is CASRTGSGTYNEQFF.

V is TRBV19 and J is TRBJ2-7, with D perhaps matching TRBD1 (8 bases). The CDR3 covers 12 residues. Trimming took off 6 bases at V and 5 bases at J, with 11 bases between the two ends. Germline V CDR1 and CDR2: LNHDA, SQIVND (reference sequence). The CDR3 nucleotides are TGTGCCAGTAGCACAGGGGGGGACGAGCAGTACTTC. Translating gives CASSTGGDEQYF.

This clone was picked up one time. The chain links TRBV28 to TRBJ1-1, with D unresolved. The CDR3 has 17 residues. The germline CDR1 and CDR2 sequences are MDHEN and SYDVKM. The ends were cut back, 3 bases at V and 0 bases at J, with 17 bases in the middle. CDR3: CASSFSSLLPLNTEAFF. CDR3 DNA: TGTGCCAGCAGTTTCTCCTCCTTACTCCCTCTGAACACTGAAGCTTTCTTT.

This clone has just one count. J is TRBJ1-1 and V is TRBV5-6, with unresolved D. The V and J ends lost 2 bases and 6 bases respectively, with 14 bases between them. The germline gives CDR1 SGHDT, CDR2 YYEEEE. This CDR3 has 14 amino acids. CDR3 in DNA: TGTGCCAGCAGCTTTGGCCTCCCAGCCTCTGAAGCTTTCTTT. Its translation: CASSFGLPASEAFF.

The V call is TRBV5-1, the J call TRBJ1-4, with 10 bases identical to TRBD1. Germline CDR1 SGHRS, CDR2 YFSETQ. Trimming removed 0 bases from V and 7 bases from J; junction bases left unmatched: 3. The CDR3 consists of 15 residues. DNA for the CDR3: TGCGCCAGCAGCTTGGAGGGGACAGGGGTTGAAAAACTGTTTTTT. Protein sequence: CASSLEGTGVEKLFF.

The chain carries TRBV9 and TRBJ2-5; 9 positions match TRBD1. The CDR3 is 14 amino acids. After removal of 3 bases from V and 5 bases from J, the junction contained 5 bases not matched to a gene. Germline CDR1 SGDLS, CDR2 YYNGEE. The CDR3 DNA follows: TGTGCCAGCAGCGCTGGGACAGGGTGGGAGACCCAGTACTTC. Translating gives CASSAGTGWETQYF.